This T cell receptor beta chain derives from a study of T cell responses to AZD1222 COVID-19 vaccine. Study outcomes and limitations: The CD4 TCRs associated with vaccination extended across spike and predominated at 160-218 and 743-854.

Concerning this clone itself: As yet, its antigen is unknown.

Germline lookup yields CDR1 SGHDT and CDR2 YYEEEE. CDR3 length: 16 amino acids. The V and J ends lost 4 bases and 0 bases, in that order; junction bases with no gene match: 5. Clones were read by immunoSEQ multiplex PCR, and TCRdb kept only the in-frame ones, dropping some. The data contain about 110,000 clones, roughly 88% of them seen just once; the ten biggest clones take up roughly 2.6%. The chain carries TRBV5-6 and TRBJ2-3, with 10 positions matching TRBD2. The specimen was peripheral blood, collected on day 0 of AZD1222 vaccination. The TCR originated in an adult in good health. CDR3 bases: TGTGCCAGCAGCCTGACTAGCGGGTCTAGCACAGATACGCAGTATTTT. It is translated as CASSLTSGSSTDTQYF.